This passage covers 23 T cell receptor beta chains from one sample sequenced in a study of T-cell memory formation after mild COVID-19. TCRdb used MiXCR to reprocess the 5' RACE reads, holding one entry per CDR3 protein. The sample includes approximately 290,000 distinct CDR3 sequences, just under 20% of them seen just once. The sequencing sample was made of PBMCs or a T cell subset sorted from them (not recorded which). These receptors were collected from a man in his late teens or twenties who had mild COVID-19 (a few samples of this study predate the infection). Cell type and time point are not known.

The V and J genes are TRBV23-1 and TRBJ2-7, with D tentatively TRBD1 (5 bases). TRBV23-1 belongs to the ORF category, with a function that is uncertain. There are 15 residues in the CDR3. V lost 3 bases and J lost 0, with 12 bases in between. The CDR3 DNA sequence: TGCGCCAGCAGTCACCAAGGTGGGGCCTCCTACGAGCAGTACGTC. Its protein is CASSHQGGASYEQYV.

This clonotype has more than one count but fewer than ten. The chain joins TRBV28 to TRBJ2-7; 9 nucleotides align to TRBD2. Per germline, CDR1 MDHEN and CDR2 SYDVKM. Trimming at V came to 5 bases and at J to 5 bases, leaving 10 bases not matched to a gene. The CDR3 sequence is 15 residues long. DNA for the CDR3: TGTGCCAGCAGTCCTGGCGGGGGGGCAGTCAACGAGCAGTACGTC. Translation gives CASSPGGGAVNEQYV.

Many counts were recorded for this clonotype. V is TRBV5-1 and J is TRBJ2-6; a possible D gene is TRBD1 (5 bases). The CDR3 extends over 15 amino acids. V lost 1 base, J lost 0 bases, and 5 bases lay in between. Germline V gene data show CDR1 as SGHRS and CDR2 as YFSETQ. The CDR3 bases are TGCGCCAGCAGCTTGACAGGCTCTGGGGCCAACGTCCTGACTTTC. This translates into CASSLTGSGANVLTF.

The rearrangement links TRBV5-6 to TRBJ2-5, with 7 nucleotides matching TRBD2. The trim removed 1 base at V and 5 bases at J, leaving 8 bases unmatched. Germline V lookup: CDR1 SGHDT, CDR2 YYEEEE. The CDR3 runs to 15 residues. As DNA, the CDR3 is TGTGCCAGCAGCTTGAGAGCCATGGGAGGGGAGACCCAGTACTTC. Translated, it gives CASSLRAMGGETQYF.

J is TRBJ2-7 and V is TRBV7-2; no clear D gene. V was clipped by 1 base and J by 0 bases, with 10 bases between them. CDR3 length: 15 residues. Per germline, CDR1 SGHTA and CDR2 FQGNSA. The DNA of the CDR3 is TGTGCCAGCAGCTTAGTAGTGGGAAGCTCCTACGAGCAGTACGTC. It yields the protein CASSLVVGSSYEQYV.

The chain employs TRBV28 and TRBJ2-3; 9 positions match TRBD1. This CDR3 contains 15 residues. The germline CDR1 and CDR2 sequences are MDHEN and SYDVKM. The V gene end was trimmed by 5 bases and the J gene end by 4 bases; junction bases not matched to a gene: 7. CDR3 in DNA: TGTGCCAGCAGTGGCCCGGGACAGGGACCAGATACGCAGTATTTT. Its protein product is CASSGPGQGPDTQYF.

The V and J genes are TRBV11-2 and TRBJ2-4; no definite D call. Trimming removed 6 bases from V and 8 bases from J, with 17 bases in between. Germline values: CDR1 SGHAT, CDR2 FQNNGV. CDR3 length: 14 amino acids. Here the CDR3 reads CASSTGVMSDIQYF. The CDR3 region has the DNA TGTGCCAGCAGTACGGGTGTAATGTCGGACATTCAGTACTTC. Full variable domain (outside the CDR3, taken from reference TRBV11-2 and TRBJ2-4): EAGVAQSPRYKIIEKRQSVAFWCNPISGHATLYWYQQILGQGPKLLIQFQNNGVVDDSQLPKDRFSAERLKGVDSTLKIQPAKLEDSAVYLCASSTGVMSDIQYFGAGTRLSVL.

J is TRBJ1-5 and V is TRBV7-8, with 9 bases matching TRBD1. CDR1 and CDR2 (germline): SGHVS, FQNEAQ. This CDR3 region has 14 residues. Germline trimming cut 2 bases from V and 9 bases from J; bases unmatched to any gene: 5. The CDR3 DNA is TGTGCCAGCAGCTTACCGGGACAGGGTTGGCCCCAGCATTTT. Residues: CASSLPGQGWPQHF.

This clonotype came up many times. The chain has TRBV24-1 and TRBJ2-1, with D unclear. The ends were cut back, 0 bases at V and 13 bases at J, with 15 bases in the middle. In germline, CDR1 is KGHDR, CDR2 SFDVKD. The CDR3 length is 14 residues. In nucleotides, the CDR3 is TGTGCCACCAGTGATTTGCAGCTGGGTGAGACCCAGTTCTTC. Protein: CATSDLQLGETQFF.

CDR3 bases: TGTGCCAGCAGCCCCGACAAAACCGGGGAGCTGTTTTTT. Translation gives CASSPDKTGELFF. The chain carries TRBV7-9 and TRBJ2-2; D unclear. CDR1 is SEHNR, CDR2 FQNEAQ, per germline (reference sequence). V dropped 5 bases and J dropped 5 bases, with 9 bases sitting between them. The CDR3 totals 13 residues.

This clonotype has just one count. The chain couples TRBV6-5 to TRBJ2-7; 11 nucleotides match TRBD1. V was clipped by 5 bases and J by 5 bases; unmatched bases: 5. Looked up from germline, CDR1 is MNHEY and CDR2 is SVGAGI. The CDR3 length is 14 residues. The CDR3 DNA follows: TGTGCCAGCAGTAGGGGACAGGGGGTAGACGAGCAGTACGTC. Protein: CASSRGQGVDEQYV.

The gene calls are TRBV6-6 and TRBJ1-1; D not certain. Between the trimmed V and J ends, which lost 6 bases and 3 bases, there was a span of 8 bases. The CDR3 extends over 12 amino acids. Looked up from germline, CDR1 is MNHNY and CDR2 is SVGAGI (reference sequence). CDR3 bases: TGTGCCAGCAGGCTCGGGGACACTGAAGCTTTCTTT. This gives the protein CASRLGDTEAFF.

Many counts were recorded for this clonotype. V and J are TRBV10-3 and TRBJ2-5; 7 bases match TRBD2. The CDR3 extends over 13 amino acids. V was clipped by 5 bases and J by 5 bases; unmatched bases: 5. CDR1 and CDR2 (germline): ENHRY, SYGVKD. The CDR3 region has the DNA TGTGCCATCAGTTTCAGGGAGGGGGAGACCCAGTACTTC. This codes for CAISFREGETQYF.

The CDR3 nucleotides are TGCAGCGCCCCGTGGCGGGGAGGTCAGTTCTTC. It is translated as CSAPWRGGQFF. The V call is TRBV29-1, the J call TRBJ2-1; a possible D gene is TRBD2 (6 bases). The CDR3 loop spans 11 amino acids. Germline CDR1 SQVTM, CDR2 ANQGSEA. Deletions cut 7 bases from V and 13 bases from J, with 17 bases between.

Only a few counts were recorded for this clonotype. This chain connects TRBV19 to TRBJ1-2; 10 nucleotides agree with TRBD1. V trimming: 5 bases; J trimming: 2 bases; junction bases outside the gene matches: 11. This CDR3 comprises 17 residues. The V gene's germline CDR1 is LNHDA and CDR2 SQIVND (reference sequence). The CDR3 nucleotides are TGTGCCAGTAGTCCCGCTGTTCCGGGACAGGGGAACTATGGCTACACCTTC. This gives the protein CASSPAVPGQGNYGYTF.

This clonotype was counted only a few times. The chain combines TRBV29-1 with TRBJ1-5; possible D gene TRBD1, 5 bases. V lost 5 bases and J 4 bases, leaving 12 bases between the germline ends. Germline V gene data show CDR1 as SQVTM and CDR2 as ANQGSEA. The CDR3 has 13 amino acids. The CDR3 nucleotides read TGCAGCGTTCGCAGTGGGGGTAATCAGCCCCAGCATTTT. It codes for CSVRSGGNQPQHF.

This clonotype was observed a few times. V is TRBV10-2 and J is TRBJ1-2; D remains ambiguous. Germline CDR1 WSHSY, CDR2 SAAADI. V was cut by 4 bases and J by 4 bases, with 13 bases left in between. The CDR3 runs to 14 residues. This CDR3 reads CASSATSPSYGYTF. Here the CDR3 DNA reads TGCGCCAGCAGTGCTACCAGCCCGTCCTATGGCTACACCTTC.

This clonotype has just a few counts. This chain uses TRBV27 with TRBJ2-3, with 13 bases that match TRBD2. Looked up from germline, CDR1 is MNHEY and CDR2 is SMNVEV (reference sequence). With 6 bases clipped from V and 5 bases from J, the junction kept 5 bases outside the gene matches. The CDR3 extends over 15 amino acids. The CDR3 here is CASRAGLAGVDTQYF. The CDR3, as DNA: TGTGCCAGCAGGGCCGGACTAGCGGGGGTAGATACGCAGTATTTT.

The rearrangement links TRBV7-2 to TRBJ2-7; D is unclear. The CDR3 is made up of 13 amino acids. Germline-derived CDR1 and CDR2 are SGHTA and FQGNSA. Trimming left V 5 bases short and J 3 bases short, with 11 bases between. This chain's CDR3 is CASSKRPNYEQYF. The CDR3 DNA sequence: TGTGCCAGCAGCAAGCGCCCGAACTACGAGCAGTACTTC.

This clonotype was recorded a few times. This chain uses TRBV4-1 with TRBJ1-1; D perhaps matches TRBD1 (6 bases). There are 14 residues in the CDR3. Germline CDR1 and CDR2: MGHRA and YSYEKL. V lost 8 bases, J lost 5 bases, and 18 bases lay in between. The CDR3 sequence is CASQNRALGTEAFF. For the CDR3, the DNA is TGCGCCAGCCAGAACAGGGCGTTAGGAACTGAAGCTTTCTTT.

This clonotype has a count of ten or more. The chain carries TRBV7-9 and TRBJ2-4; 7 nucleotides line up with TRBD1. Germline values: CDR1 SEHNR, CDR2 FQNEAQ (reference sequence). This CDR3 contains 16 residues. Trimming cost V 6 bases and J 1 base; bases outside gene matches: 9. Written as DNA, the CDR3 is TGTGCCAGCAGTCTAACAGGGGTATACGCCAAAAACATTCAGTACTTC. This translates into CASSLTGVYAKNIQYF.

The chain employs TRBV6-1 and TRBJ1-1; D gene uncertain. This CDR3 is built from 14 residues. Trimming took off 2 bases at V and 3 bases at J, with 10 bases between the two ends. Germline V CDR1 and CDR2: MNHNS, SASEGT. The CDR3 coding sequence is TGTGCCAGCAGTGAATGGGGTACCGACACTGAAGCTTTCTTT. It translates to CASSEWGTDTEAFF.

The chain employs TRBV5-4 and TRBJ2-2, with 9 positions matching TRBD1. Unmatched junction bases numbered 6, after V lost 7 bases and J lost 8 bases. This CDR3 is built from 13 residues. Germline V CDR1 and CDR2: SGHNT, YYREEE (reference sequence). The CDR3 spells CASGTGSVGELFF. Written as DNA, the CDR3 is TGTGCCAGCGGGACAGGGTCGGTAGGGGAGCTGTTTTTT.